A selection of T cell receptor beta chains follows, all from one sample in a study of Tregs in tolerant kidney transplant recipients. Using immunoSEQ multiplex PCR, the repertoire was profiled, and TCRdb retains in-frame clones only, with some absent. This sample carries roughly 80,000 clones, 95% to 98% of them seen once, and the ten largest clones take 0.55% to 0.6%. Sample: CD4+ T cells from blood, taken before the transplant. These TCRs come from a human donor who received a combined kidney and bone marrow transplant. The conserved cysteine and the conserved F or W are not part of the CDR3 here. A D gene is named only where the DNA matches it firmly.

cdr3_length: 14; d_call: .; v_call: TRBV7-9; cdr3_aa: ASSLKAAATNEKLF
cdr3_length: 11; d_call: .; v_call: TRBV10-3; cdr3_aa: AISESLSYEQY
cdr3_length: 14; d_call: .; v_call: TRBV21-1; cdr3_aa: ASSPPFRQGRDGYT
cdr3_length: 16; d_call: TRBD1; v_call: TRBV14; cdr3_aa: ASSQERGLGRPNNEQF
cdr3_length: 14; d_call: .; v_call: TRBV4-3; cdr3_aa: ASSPRRARSGNTIY
cdr3_length: 11; d_call: .; v_call: TRBV2; cdr3_aa: ASSEGGLGTQY
cdr3_length: 11; d_call: .; v_call: TRBV28; cdr3_aa: ASSLIVYYGYT
cdr3_length: 14; d_call: TRBD1; v_call: TRBV6-6; cdr3_aa: ASSYGGTGGDYEQY
cdr3_length: 13; d_call: .; v_call: TRBV4-2; cdr3_aa: ASSQIRGAADTQY
cdr3_length: 13; d_call: TRBD2; v_call: TRBV6-4; cdr3_aa: ASSVSGALTGELF
cdr3_length: 13; d_call: .; v_call: TRBV4-1; cdr3_aa: ASSQVYGLDNEQF
cdr3_length: 11; d_call: .; v_call: TRBV30; cdr3_aa: AWRADRYNEQF
cdr3_length: 16; d_call: .; v_call: TRBV9; cdr3_aa: ASSDSPQGGIFKNIQY
cdr3_length: 13; d_call: TRBD1; v_call: TRBV28; cdr3_aa: ASLPLGQGAQGYT
cdr3_length: 10; d_call: .; v_call: TRBV25-1; cdr3_aa: ASSAQNQPQH
cdr3_length: 14; d_call: .; v_call: TRBV19; cdr3_aa: ASSRGGVSGANVLT
cdr3_length: 13; d_call: TRBD2; v_call: TRBV28; cdr3_aa: ASRLGLAGSYEQY
cdr3_length: 15; d_call: TRBD1; v_call: TRBV2; cdr3_aa: ASSRRLDRGFGYGYT
cdr3_length: 11; d_call: .; v_call: TRBV30; cdr3_aa: ACSVQSDTEAF
cdr3_length: 12; d_call: TRBD2; v_call: TRBV2; cdr3_aa: ASNRRGGGGELF
cdr3_length: 15; d_call: .; v_call: TRBV21-1; cdr3_aa: ASSKCLGVLAKNIQY
cdr3_length: 7; d_call: .; v_call: TRBV20-1; cdr3_aa: SAGAEQF
cdr3_length: 13; d_call: .; v_call: TRBV5-1; cdr3_aa: ASSLDGRNSSPLH
cdr3_length: 13; d_call: .; v_call: TRBV5-1; cdr3_aa: ASSLYWSGNTEAF
cdr3_length: 13; d_call: TRBD1; v_call: TRBV19; cdr3_aa: ASSMGGQGTDTQY
cdr3_length: 14; d_call: TRBD1; v_call: TRBV7-9; cdr3_aa: ASSAGTGVVHQPQH
cdr3_length: 14; d_call: .; v_call: TRBV5-4; cdr3_aa: ASSLADKSGTDTQY
cdr3_length: 12; d_call: TRBD1; v_call: TRBV5-6; cdr3_aa: ASSRTGVNQPQH
cdr3_length: 15; d_call: TRBD2; v_call: TRBV4-2; cdr3_aa: ASSQGLAGGPTGELF
cdr3_length: 13; d_call: .; v_call: TRBV7-3; cdr3_aa: ASSLRRGDTDTQY
cdr3_length: 12; d_call: TRBD1; v_call: TRBV7-8; cdr3_aa: ASSPQGADYGYT
cdr3_length: 11; d_call: .; v_call: TRBV2; cdr3_aa: ASSGQGNTEAF
cdr3_length: 13; d_call: .; v_call: TRBV7-2; cdr3_aa: ASSLVGQLQETQY
cdr3_length: 12; d_call: .; v_call: TRBV6-5; cdr3_aa: ASGRTRVLDTQY
cdr3_length: 15; d_call: .; v_call: TRBV21-1; cdr3_aa: ASSGKGRTSFRPGYT
cdr3_length: 14; d_call: .; v_call: TRBV18; cdr3_aa: ASSPALSPYNTEAF
cdr3_length: 15; d_call: TRBD2; v_call: TRBV7-2; cdr3_aa: ASSRTSGPQEAETQY
cdr3_length: 10; d_call: .; v_call: TRBV11-3; cdr3_aa: ASSYEAGELF
cdr3_length: 12; d_call: .; v_call: TRBV7-9; cdr3_aa: ASSLVTGQETQY
cdr3_length: 14; d_call: TRBD2; v_call: TRBV7-9; cdr3_aa: ASSLSLAGAYNEQF
cdr3_length: 11; d_call: TRBD1; v_call: TRBV2; cdr3_aa: ASSRTGGLGYT
cdr3_length: 13; d_call: TRBD1; v_call: TRBV19; cdr3_aa: ASRVQGARGTEAF
cdr3_length: 14; d_call: .; v_call: TRBV9; cdr3_aa: ASSSYRQAPGQPQH
cdr3_length: 14; d_call: .; v_call: TRBV10-3; cdr3_aa: ATSREGSISGNTIY
cdr3_length: 13; d_call: .; v_call: TRBV4-1; cdr3_aa: ASSHVRGFAYEQY
cdr3_length: 10; d_call: .; v_call: TRBV29-1; cdr3_aa: SVRGRYTEAF
cdr3_length: 16; d_call: .; v_call: TRBV12-2; cdr3_aa: ASRSLTGKRNSNQPQH
cdr3_length: 13; d_call: .; v_call: TRBV7-2; cdr3_aa: ASSLVWAKNTEAF
cdr3_length: 13; d_call: TRBD2; v_call: TRBV27; cdr3_aa: ASSSAGASTDTQY